This T cell receptor (beta chain) comes out of a study of molecular identifiers for immune sequencing clone quantification. The germline V and J ends were trimmed by 0 bases and 1 base, with 16 bases remaining between them. The CDR3 extends over 18 amino acids. Germline values: CDR1 KGHDR, CDR2 SFDVKD. TCRdb recomputed calls from the PCR reads with MiXCR, one row per CDR3 protein. This table holds nearly 650,000 distinct CDR3 sequences, less than 30% found once. This clonotype was detected a few times. What it binds is not known. The study's findings and limits: Spiked Jurkat TCR RNA equal to one cell could reportedly be picked out among 900,000 to 1,000,000 naive cells.

The receptor was derived from a human donor in good health. Some libraries in this study had Jurkat cell RNA spiked in. The rearrangement links TRBV24-1 to TRBJ2-3; D perhaps matches TRBD1 (6 bases). The specimen sequenced was naive CD8+ T cells from blood, with Jurkat cell RNA spiked in. Subset denoted: FACS-sorted CD8+CD4-CCR7+CD45RA+ naive T cells. The CDR3: CATSDLVPDRTRTDTQYF. The CDR3 DNA reads as TGTGCCACCAGTGATTTGGTTCCGGACAGAACCCGCACAGATACGCAGTATTTT.